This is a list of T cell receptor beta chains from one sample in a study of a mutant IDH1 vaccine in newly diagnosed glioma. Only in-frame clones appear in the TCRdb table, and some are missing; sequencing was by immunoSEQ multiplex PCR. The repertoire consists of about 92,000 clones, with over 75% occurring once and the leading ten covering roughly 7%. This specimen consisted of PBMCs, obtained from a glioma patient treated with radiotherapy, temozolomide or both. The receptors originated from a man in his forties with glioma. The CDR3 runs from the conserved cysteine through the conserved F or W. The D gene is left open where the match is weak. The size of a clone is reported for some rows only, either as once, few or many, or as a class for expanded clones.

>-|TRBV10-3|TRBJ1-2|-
CAIHQEGGVGYGYTF
TGTGCCATCCACCAGGAGGGAGGGGTGGGCTATGGCTACACCTTC
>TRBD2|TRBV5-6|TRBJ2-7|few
CASSPRGGTVYEQYF
TGTGCCAGCAGCCCCCGGGGGGGGACGGTATACGAGCAGTACTTC
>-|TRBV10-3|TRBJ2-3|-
CAISDVPGLSTDTQYF
TGTGCCATCAGTGACGTCCCGGGACTTAGCACAGATACGCAGTATTTT
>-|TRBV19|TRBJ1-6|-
CASSPRWRTEYNSPLHF
TGTGCCAGTAGTCCCAGATGGAGGACAGAGTATAATTCACCCCTCCACTTT
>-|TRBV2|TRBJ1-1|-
CASSLGDLNTEAFF
TGTGCCAGCAGTTTAGGAGACCTGAACACTGAAGCTTTCTTT
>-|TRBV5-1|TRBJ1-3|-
CASSLTGNGNTIYF
TGCGCCAGCAGCTTGACAGGGAACGGAAACACCATATATTTT
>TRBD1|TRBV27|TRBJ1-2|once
CASSSPAPGQTIYGYTF
TGTGCCAGCAGCTCCCCCGCACCGGGACAGACCATCTATGGCTACACCTTC
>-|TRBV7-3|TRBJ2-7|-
CASSSSGGEQYF
TGTGCCAGCAGCTCCTCAGGGGGGGAGCAGTACTTC
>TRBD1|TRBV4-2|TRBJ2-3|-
CASKRTGGTDTQYF
TGTGCCAGCAAGAGGACAGGGGGCACAGATACGCAGTATTTT
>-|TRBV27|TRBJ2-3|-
CASAARTAADTQYF
TGTGCCAGCGCCGCCCGGACAGCGGCAGATACGCAGTATTTT
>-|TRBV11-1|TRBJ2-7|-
CASSLGTKPHEQYF
TGTGCCAGCAGCTTGGGGACAAAACCCCACGAGCAGTACTTC
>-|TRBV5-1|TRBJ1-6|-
CASSLTGDYGSPLHF
TGCGCCAGCAGCTTAACAGGAGACTATGGTTCACCCCTCCACTTT
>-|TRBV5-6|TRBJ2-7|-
CASSFGSSYEQYF
TGTGCCAGCAGCTTTGGGAGCTCCTACGAGCAGTACTTC
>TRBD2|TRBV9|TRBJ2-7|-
CASSEGLADSYEQYF
TGTGCCAGCAGCGAAGGACTAGCGGATTCCTACGAGCAGTACTTC
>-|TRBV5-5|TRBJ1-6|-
CASSLTPDNSPLHF
TGTGCCAGCAGCTTGACCCCCGACAATTCACCCCTCCACTTT
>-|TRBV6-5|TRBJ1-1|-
CASSYSSGYTEAFF
TGTGCCAGCAGTTACTCGTCGGGATATACTGAAGCTTTCTTT
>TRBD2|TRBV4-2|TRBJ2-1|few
CASSQARLAGGMNEQFF
TGTGCCAGCAGCCAAGCTCGACTAGCGGGAGGTATGAATGAGCAGTTCTTC
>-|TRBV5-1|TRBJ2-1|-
CASSLAGGRAYEQFF
TGCGCCAGCAGCTTGGCCGGCGGTAGGGCCTATGAGCAGTTCTTC
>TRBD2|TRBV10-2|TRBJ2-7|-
CASSLTSGVAYEQYF
TGCGCCAGCAGTCTTACTAGCGGGGTAGCCTACGAGCAGTACTTC